This T cell receptor beta chain was documented in a study of spatial heterogeneity in lung cancer (dated by TCRdb to about 2019). With regard to the full study: Beta-chain transcripts were consistently detected in greater numbers than alpha-chain transcripts, which likely reflected higher beta-chain transcript abundance. In the raw uncorrected reads, each unique combination of TCR and UMI appeared more than ten times on average. TCR alpha and beta repertoires were quantitatively compared across multiple tumor regions, matched nontumor lung and blood in non-small cell lung cancer. The study linked features of the TCR repertoire to counts of nonsynonymous mutations, which were determined by whole-exome sequencing of tumor tissue. Both alpha and beta chains were TCR-sequenced in approximately 200 tumor regions, approximately 64 matched nontumor lung samples and around 50 PBMC samples obtained at surgery.

Study-wide conclusions, independent of this receptor: Confirming at a functional level the hypothesis that regional TCRs recognize regional mutations was considered to require additional single-cell paired TCR alpha and beta sequencing. Ubiquitous expanded tumor TCRs were detected in blood more often at tumor resection than at routine follow-up.

Preparation of the library involved 5' RACE. Sequencing took place on a NextSeq 500. In the TCR library protocol, a unique molecular identifier was attached to each TCR cDNA molecule so that PCR and sequencing errors could be corrected. Concerning the study's data processing: TCR identification, UMI-based error correction and CDR3 extraction were performed with Decombinator tools. Expanded TCRs were defined as those above a frequency of 2 per 1,000, corresponding to the top 1% of the tumor frequency distribution. Renyi diversity was computed with the R vegan package after each repertoire had been subsampled 100 times to 5,000 TCRs. To build CDR3 similarity networks, amino acid triplet string-kernel similarity was used, and CDR3s were connected when their pairwise similarity was above 0.82. The public reads were reprocessed in TCRdb via fastp at Q25 and MiXCR, keeping in-frame beta chains. Duplicate CDR3 protein sequences are folded into a single record with the most common DNA and genes. These V and J calls originate from TCRdb's pipeline instead of the authors' own analysis. Counted in this sample were about 92,000 distinct CDR3 sequences; more than 10% of them appeared once. Under 50% of the sample goes to the ten largest clones.

About this clonotype: Its antigen has not been determined. Base qualities are not at hand, and no much larger clone is one base apart.

The meaning of the sample's time point label: sample taken at primary tumor resection. For TCR sequencing, whole RNA was extracted from tumor and nontumor lung tissue, or from cryopreserved PBMC samples, and no cell sorting was done. Donors were under 95 patients with early-stage, untreated non-small cell lung cancer from the lung TRACERx cohort. Only patients for whom sufficient RNA was available from at least two tumor regions were selected for TCR sequencing. The trim is 5 bases for V and 2 bases for J, with a gap of 13 bases between the germline ends. The CDR3 numbers 16 residues from cysteine through phenylalanine. Solely the CDR3 DNA is kept, with 48 bases framed from the first base. The germline V gene provides CDR1 MDHEN and CDR2 SYDVKM.

Sequences were derived from PBMCs, sampled at surgery. The receptor was derived from a male donor with early-stage non-small cell lung cancer. The chain couples TRBV28 to TRBJ1-6; a tentative D match to TRBD1 spans 6 bases. The base sequence is TGTGCCAGCAGTCAACTACAGGGTCCCTATAATTCACCCCTCCACTTT. The translation is CASSQLQGPYNSPLHF.